Included here is one T cell receptor beta chain sequence, with context. The germline gives CDR1 LGHNA, CDR2 YNFKEQ. The CDR3 extends over 17 amino acids. V lost 3 bases and J lost 7, with 21 bases in between. This sample stems from a study of cytomegalovirus exposure and HLA in healthy donors. In the PCR, 60 Vbeta and 13 Jbeta primers were used. Data came from immunoSEQ multiplex PCR; TCRdb stores just in-frame clones and leaves some out. The repertoire holds about 150,000 clones, less than 85% seen once, with roughly 6.3% in the top ten. The sample was PBMCs. V is TRBV4-2 and J is TRBJ1-4; no definite D call. This TCR derives from a man between 50 and 59 years old in good health and CMV-seropositive. CDR3: CASSHFAGVGGGEKLFF. The CDR3, as DNA: TGTGCCAGCAGCCATTTCGCCGGGGTGGGAGGTGGTGAAAAACTGTTTTTT.